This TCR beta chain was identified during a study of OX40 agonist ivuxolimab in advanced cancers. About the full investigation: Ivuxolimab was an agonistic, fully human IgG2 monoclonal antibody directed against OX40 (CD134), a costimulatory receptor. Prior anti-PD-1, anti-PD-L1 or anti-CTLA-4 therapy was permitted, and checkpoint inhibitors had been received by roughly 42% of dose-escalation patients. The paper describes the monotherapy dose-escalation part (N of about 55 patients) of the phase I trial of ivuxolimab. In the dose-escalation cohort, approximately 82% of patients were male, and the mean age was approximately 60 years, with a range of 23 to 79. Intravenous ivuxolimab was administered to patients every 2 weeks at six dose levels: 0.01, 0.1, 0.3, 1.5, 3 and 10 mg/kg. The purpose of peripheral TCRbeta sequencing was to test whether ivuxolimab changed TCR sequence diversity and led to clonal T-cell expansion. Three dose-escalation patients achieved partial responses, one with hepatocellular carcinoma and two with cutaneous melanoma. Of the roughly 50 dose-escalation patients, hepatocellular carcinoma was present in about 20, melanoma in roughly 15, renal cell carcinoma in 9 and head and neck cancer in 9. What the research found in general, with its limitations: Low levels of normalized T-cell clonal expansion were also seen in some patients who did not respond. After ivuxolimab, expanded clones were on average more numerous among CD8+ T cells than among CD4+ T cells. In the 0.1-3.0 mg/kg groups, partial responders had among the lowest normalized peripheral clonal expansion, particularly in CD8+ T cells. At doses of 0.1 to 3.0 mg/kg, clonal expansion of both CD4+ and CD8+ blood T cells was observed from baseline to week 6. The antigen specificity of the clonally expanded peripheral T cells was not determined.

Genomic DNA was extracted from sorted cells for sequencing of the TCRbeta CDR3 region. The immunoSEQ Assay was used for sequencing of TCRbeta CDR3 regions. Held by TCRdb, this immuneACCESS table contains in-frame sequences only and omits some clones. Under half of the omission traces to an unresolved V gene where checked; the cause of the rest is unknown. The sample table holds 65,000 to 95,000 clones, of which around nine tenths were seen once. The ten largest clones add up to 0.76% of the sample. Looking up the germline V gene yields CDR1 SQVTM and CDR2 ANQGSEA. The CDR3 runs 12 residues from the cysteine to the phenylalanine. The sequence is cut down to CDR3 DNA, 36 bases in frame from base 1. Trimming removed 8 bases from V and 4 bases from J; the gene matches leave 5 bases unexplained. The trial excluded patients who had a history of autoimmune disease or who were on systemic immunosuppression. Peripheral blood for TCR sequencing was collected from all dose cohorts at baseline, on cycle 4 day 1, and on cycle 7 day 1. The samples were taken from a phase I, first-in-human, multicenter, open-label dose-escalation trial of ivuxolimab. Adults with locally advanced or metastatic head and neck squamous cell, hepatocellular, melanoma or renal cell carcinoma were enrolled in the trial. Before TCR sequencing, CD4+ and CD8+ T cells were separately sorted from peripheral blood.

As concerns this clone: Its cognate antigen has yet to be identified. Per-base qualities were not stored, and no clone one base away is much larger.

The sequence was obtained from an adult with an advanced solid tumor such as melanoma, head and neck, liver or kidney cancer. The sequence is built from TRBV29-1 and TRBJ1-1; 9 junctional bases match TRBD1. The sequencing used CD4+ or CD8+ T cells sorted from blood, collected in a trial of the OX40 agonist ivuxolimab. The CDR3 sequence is CSSDRGGTEAFF. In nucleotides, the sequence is TGCAGCTCGGACAGGGGCGGCACTGAAGCTTTCTTT.